This T cell receptor beta chain came from a study of blood T cell repertoires in COVID-19 (dated by TCRdb to 2018 to 2020). About the full investigation: Samples from collaborators originated in the United States, Italy and Spain and spanned both the acute and convalescent phases of COVID-19. The prospective study material was composed of cDNA or gDNA derived from T cells, B-cell-depleted T cells, or PBMCs. Deeply sampled blood TCRbeta repertoires from subjects exposed to, actively infected with, or recovered from COVID-19 were included in the dataset. The repertoires were released in a freely available public database meant as a resource for research on the immune response to SARS-CoV-2. The samples were drawn from the first 160 participants of the ongoing ImmuneRACE study and from 1,254 subjects provided by 6 global collaborators. The sample metadata nearly always contained a de-identified subject ID, COVID-19 status, age in years and sex. Where available, HLA class I and class II types were obtained from metadata supplied by the sample provider rather than from assay-based typing. Study-wide conclusions, independent of this receptor: The amount of clinical and demographic metadata varied by source and participant and was provided uncurated.

The immunoSEQ Assay, a bias-controlled multiplex PCR, was used to amplify TCRbeta CDR3 regions from genomic DNA. The original methods were these. The number of nucleated cells in each sample was estimated from the amplification of reference gene primers within the assay. To quantify the absolute abundance of each unique TCRbeta CDR3 rearrangement, sequence reads were collapsed and filtered. Productive Simpson clonality was computed per sample as the square root of Simpson's diversity index over productive rearrangements. This is the immuneACCESS table as TCRdb keeps it, with only in-frame sequences that have V and J called. A part of the clones is gone; compared with another copy, unresolved V genes explain less than half, and the rest is unexplained. That table supplies the V and J calls and clone size; D and trimming were determined from the DNA. The sample records around 25,000 clones, around 74% of which are singletons. The ten largest clones add up to approximately 7% of the sample.

For CDR1 and CDR2, the germline V gene (reference sequence) lists SGHAT and FQDESV. Taken from cysteine to phenylalanine, the CDR3 has 15 residues. Of all the DNA, just the CDR3 is kept, 45 bases in frame from base 1. Germline trimming: 5 bases from V, 3 bases from J; junction bases outside gene matches: 6. For this clone: The target of this receptor is not known. The record has no base qualities; no much larger clone is one base away.

One collaborating source in Seattle enrolled patients while the patients were actively infected and followed the patients over time throughout the course of disease. Collaborating institutions collected whole blood in K2EDTA tubes following their own protocols. Collaborator samples were shipped for TCRbeta analysis as frozen whole blood, isolated PBMCs, or DNA extracted from either sample type. The chain is encoded by TRBV11-1 joined to TRBJ2-3; 9 bases in the middle match TRBD1. The TCR was taken from a man aged 45 to 65 with COVID-19, enrolled during active disease. The sequencing sample was made of peripheral blood. DNA sequence: TGTGCCAGCAGCCTCCGGGACAGGGTAACAGATACGCAGTATTTT. Translated, it gives CASSLRDRVTDTQYF.